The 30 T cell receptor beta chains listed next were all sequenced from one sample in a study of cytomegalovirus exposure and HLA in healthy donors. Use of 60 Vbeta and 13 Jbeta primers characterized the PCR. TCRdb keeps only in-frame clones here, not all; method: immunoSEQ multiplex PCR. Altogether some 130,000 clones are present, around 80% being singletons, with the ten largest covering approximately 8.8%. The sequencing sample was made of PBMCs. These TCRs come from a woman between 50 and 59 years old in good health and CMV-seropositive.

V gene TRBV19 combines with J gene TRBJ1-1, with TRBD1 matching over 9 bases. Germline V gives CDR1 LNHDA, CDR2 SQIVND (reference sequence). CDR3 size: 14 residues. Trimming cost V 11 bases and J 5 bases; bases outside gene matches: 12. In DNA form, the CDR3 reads TGTGCCTCAAAACGGGACAGGGTGGGGACTGAAGCTTTCTTT. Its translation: CASKRDRVGTEAFF.

The CDR3: CASSLISLYGYTF. DNA of the CDR3: TGTGCCAGCAGCTTAATATCTCTCTATGGCTACACCTTC. The V call is TRBV7-9, the J call TRBJ1-2, with D unresolved. Germline V CDR1 and CDR2: SEHNR, FQNEAQ (reference sequence). The CDR3 consists of 13 residues. V was pared by 2 bases and J by 4 bases, with 8 bases between.

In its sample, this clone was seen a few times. The CDR3 coding sequence is TGCGCCAGCAGCTTGGTAGGGGTTTCACCCCTCCACTTT. It translates to CASSLVGVSPLHF. V and J are TRBV5-1 and TRBJ1-6, with D maybe TRBD1 (5 bases). The V end was cut by 0 bases, the J end by 9 bases, with 7 bases between. This CDR3 is 13 amino acids long. Germline V gene data show CDR1 as SGHRS and CDR2 as YFSETQ. Complete variable domain (other parts from reference TRBV5-1 and TRBJ1-6): KAGVTQTPRYLIKTRGQQVTLSCSPISGHRSVSWYQQTPGQGLQFLFEYFSETQRNKGNFPGRFSGRQFSNSRSEMNVSTLELGDSALYLCASSLVGVSPLHFGNGTRLTVT.

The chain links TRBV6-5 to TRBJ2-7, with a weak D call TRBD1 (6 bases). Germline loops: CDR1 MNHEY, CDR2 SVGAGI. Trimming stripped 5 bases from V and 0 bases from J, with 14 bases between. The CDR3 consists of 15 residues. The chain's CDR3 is CASSVEDSSSYEQYF. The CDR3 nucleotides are TGTGCCAGCAGTGTAGAGGACAGTAGCTCCTACGAGCAGTACTTC.

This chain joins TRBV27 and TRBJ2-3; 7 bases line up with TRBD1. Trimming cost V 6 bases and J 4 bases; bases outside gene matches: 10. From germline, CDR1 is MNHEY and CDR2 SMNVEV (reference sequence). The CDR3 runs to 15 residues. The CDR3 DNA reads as TGTGCCAGCAGCTCATCCAGGGGGTCCGCAGATACGCAGTATTTT. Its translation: CASSSSRGSADTQYF.

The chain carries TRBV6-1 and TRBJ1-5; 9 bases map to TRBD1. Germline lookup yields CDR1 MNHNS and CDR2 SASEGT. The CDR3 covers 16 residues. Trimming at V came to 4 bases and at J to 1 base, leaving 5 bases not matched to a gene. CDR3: CASSGQGGLSNQPQHF. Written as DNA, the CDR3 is TGTGCCAGCAGTGGACAGGGGGGACTAAGCAATCAGCCCCAGCATTTT.

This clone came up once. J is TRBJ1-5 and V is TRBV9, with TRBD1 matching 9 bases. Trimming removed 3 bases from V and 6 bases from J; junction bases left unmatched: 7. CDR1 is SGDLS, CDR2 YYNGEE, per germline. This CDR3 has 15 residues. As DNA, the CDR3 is TGTGCCAGCAGCGGGGGACAGGGTAATAGTCAGCCCCAGCATTTT. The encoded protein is CASSGGQGNSQPQHF.

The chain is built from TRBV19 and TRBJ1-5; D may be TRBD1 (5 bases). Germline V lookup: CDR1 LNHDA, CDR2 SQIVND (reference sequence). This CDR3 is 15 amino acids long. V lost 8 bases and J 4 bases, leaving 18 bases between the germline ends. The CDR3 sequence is CASRTTNRGNQPQHF. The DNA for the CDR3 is TGTGCCAGTCGCACTACTAATAGGGGTAATCAGCCCCAGCATTTT.

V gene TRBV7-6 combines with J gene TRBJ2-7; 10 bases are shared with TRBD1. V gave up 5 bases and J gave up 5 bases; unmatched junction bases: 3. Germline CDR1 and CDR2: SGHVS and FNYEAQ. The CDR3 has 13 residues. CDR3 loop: CASSPDRGDEQYF. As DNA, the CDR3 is TGTGCCAGCAGCCCGGACAGGGGGGACGAGCAGTACTTC.

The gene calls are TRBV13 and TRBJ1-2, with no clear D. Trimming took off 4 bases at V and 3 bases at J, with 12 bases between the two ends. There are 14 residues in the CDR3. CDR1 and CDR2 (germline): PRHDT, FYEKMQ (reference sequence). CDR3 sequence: CASSSRGYDYGYTF. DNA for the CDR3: TGTGCCAGCAGCTCCCGGGGATATGACTATGGCTACACCTTC.

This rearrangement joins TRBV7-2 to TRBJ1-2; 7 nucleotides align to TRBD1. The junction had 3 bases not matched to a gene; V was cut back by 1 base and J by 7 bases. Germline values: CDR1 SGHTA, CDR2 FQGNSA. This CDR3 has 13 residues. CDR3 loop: CASSLEGGIGYTF. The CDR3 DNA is TGTGCCAGCAGCTTAGAAGGGGGCATTGGCTACACCTTC.

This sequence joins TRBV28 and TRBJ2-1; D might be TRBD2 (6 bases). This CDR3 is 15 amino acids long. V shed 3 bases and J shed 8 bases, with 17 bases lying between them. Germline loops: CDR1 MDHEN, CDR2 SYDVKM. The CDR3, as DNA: TGTGCCAGCAGTTTCAAGTTTCGGGGACTCGATGAGCAGTTCTTC. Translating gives CASSFKFRGLDEQFF.

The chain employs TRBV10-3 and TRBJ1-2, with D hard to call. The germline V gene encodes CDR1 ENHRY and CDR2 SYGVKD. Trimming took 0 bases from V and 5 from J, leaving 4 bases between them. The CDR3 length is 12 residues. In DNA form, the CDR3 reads TGTGCCATCAGTGAGTCGGCATATGGCTACACCTTC. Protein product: CAISESAYGYTF.

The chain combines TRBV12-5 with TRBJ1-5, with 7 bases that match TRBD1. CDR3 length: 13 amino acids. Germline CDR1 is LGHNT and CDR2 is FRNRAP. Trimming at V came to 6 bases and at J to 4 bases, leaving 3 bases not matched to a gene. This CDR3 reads CASGLGQNQPQHF. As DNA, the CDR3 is TGTGCTAGTGGCCTGGGACAGAATCAGCCCCAGCATTTT.

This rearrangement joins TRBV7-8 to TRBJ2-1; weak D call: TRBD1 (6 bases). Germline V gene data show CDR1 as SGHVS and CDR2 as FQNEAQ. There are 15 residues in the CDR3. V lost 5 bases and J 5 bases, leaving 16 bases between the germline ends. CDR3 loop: CASSPDRLNDNEQFF. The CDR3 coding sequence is TGTGCCAGCAGCCCTGACAGGCTGAACGACAATGAGCAGTTCTTC. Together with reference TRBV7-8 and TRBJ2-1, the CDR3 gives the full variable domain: GAGVSQSPRYKVAKRGQDVALRCDPISGHVSLFWYQQALGQGPEFLTYFQNEAQLDKSGLPSDRFFAERPEGSVSTLKIQRTQQEDSAVYLCASSPDRLNDNEQFFGPGTRLTVL.

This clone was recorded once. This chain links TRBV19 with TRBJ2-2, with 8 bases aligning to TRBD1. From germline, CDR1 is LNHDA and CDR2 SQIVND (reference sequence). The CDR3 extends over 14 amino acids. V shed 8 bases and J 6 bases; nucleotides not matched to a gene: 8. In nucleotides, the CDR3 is TGTGCCAGTTACCGGACAGGGAATGCCGGGGAGCTGTTTTTT. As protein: CASYRTGNAGELFF.

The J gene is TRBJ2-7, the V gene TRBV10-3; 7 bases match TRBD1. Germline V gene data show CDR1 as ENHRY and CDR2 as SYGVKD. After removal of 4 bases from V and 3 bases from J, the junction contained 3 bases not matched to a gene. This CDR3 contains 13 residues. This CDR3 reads CAISGGQFYEQYF. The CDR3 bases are TGTGCCATCAGTGGGGGACAGTTCTACGAGCAGTACTTC.

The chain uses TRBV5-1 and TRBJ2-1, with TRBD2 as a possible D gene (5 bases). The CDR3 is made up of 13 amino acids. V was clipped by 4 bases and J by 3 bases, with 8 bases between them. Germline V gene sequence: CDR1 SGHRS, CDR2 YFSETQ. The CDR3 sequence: CASSPAGYNEQFF. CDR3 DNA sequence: TGCGCCAGCAGCCCTGCGGGCTACAATGAGCAGTTCTTC.

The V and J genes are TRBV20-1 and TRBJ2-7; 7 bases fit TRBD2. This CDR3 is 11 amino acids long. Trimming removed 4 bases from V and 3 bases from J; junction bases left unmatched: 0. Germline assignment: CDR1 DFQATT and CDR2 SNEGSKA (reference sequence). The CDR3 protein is CSATGGYEQYF. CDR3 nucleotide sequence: TGCAGTGCTACGGGGGGCTACGAGCAGTACTTC.

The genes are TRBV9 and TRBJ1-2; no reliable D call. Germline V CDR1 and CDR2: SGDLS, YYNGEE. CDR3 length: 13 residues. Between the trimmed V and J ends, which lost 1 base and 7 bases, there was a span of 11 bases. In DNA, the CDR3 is TGTGCCAGCAGCGTATCGCTAACGGGTGGCTACACCTTC. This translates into CASSVSLTGGYTF.

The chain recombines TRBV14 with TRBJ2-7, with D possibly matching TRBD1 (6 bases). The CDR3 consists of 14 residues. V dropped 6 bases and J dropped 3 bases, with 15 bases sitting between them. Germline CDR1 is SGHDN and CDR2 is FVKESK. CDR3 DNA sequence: TGTGCCAGCAGTCGAACAGGGTTTGGCTACGAGCAGTACTTC. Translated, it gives CASSRTGFGYEQYF.

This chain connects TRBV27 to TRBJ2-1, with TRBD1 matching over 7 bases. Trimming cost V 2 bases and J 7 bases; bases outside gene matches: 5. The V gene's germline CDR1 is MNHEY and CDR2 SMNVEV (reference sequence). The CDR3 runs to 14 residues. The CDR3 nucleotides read TGTGCCAGCAGTTTAGGGACAGCCGGGAATGAGCAGTTCTTC. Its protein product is CASSLGTAGNEQFF.

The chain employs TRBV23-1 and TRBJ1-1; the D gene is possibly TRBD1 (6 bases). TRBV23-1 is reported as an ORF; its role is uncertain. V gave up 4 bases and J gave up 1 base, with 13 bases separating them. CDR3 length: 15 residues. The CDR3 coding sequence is TGCGCCAGCAGTCTCCAGGGGACTAAGAACACTGAAGCTTTCTTT. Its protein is CASSLQGTKNTEAFF.

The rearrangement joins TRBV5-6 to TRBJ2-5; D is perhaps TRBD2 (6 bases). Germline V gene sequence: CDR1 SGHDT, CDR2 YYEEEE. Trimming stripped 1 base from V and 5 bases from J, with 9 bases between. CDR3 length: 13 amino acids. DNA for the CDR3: TGTGCCAGCAGCTTGCCAGGGAGGGAGACCCAGTACTTC. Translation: CASSLPGRETQYF.

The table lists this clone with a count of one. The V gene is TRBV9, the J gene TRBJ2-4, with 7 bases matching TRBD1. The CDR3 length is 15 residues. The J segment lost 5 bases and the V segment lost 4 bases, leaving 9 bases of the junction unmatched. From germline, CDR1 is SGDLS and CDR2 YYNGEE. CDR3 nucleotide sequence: TGTGCCAGCAGCCCCTACCCCGGGACAGAAAACATTCAGTACTTC. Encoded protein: CASSPYPGTENIQYF.

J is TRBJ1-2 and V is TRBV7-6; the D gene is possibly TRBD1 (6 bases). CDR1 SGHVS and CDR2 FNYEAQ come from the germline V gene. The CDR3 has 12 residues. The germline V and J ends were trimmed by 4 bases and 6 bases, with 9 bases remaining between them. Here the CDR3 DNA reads TGTGCCAGCAGCTCTAGACAGGATGGCTACACCTTC. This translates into CASSSRQDGYTF.

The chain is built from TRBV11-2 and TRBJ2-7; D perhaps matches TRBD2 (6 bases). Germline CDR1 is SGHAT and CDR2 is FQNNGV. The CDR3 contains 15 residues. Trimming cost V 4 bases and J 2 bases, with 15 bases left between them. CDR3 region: CASSYEAGPPYEQYF. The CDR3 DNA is TGTGCCAGCAGCTACGAAGCGGGCCCTCCCTACGAGCAGTACTTC.

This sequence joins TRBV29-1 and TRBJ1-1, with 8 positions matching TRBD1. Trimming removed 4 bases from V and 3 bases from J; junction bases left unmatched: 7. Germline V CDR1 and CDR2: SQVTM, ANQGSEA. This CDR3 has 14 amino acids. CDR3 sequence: CSVGRGRGDTEAFF. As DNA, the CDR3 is TGCAGCGTTGGCAGGGGGCGCGGGGACACTGAAGCTTTCTTT.

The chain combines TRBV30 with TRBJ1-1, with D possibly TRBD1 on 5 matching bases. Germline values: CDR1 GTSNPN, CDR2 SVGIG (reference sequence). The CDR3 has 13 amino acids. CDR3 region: CSRGEQYSTEAFF. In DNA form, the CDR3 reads TGTTCCCGGGGGGAGCAATATAGCACTGAAGCTTTCTTT.

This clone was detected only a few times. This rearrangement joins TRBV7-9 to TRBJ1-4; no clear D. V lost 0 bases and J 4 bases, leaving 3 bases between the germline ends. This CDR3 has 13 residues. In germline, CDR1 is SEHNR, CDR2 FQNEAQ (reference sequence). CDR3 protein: CASSLAVNEKLFF. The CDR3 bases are TGTGCCAGCAGCTTAGCCGTTAATGAAAAACTGTTTTTT.